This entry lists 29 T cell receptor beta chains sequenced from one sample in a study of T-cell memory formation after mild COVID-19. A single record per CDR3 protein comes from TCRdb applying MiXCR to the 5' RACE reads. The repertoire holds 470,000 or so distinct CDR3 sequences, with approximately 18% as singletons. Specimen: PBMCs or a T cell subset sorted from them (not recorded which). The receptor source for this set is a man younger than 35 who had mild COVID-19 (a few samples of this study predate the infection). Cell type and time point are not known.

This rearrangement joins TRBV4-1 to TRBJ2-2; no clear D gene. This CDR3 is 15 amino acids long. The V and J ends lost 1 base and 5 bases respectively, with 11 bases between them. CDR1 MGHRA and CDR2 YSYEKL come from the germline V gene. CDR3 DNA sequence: TGCGCCAGCAGCCAAGTGCTGCAGCAAACCGGGGAGCTGTTTTTT. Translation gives CASSQVLQQTGELFF.

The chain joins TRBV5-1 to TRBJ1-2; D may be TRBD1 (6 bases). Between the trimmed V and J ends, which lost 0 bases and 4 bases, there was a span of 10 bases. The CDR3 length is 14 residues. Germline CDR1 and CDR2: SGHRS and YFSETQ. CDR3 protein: CASSLEQGSYGYTF. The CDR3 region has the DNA TGCGCCAGCAGCTTGGAACAGGGAAGCTATGGCTACACCTTC. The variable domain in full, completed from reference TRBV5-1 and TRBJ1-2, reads KAGVTQTPRYLIKTRGQQVTLSCSPISGHRSVSWYQQTPGQGLQFLFEYFSETQRNKGNFPGRFSGRQFSNSRSEMNVSTLELGDSALYLCASSLEQGSYGYTFGSGTRLTVV.

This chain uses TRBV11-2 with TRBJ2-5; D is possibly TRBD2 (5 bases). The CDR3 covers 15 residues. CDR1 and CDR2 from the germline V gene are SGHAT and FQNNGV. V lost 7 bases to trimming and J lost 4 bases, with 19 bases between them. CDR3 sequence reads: CASTLRRNGGETQYF. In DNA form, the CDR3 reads TGTGCCAGCACTCTAAGGAGGAATGGAGGAGAGACCCAGTACTTC.

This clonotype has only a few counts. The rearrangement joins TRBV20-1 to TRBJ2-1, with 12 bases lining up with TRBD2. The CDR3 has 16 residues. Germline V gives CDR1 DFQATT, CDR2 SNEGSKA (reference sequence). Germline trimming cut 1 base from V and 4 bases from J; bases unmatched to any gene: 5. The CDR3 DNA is TGCAGTGCTAGAGCCCCCGGACTAGCGGGGTACAATGAGCAGTTCTTC. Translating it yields CSARAPGLAGYNEQFF.

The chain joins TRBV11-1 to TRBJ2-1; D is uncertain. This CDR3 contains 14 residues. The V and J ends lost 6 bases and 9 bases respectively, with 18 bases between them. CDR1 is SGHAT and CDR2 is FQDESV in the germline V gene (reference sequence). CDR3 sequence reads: CASSQNNGVTEQFF. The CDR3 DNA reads TGTGCCAGCAGTCAAAATAATGGGGTCACTGAGCAGTTCTTC.

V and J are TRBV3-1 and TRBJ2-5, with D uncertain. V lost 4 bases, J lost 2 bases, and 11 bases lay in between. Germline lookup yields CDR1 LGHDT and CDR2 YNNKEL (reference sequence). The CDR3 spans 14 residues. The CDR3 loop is CASSPTRTQETQYF. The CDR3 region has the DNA TGTGCCAGCAGCCCGACCCGGACGCAAGAGACCCAGTACTTC.

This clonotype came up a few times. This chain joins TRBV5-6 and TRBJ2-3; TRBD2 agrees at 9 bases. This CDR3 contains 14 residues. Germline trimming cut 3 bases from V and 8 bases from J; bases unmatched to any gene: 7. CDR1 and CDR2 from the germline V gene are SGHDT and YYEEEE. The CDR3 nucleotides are TGTGCCAGCAGCTGGGGTGGGACTAGCCCTACGCAGTATTTT. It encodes CASSWGGTSPTQYF. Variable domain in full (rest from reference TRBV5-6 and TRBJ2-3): DAGVTQSPTHLIKTRGQQVTLRCSPKSGHDTVSWYQQALGQGPQFIFQYYEEEERQRGNFPDRFSGHQFPNYSSELNVNALLLGDSALYLCASSWGGTSPTQYFGPGTRLTVL.

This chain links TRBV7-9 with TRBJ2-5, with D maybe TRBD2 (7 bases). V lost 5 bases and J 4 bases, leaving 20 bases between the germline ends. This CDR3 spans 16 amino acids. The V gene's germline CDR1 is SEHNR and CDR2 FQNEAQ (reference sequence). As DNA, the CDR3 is TGTGCCAGCAGCCGGGTGCTCGGGGGGCCGGGAGAGACCCAGTACTTC. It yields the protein CASSRVLGGPGETQYF.

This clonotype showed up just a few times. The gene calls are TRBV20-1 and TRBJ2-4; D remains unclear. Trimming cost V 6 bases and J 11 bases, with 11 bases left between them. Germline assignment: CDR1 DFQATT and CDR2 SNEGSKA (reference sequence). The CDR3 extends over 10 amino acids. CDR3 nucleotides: TGCAGTGCGAGCCGTGGGGTTCAGTACTTC. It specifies CSASRGVQYF.

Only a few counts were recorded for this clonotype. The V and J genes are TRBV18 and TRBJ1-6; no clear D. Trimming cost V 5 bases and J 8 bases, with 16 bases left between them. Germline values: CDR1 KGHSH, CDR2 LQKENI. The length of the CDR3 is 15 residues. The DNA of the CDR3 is TGTGCCAGCTCAGATGGGAGCTCCGAATATTCACCCCTCCACTTT. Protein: CASSDGSSEYSPLHF.

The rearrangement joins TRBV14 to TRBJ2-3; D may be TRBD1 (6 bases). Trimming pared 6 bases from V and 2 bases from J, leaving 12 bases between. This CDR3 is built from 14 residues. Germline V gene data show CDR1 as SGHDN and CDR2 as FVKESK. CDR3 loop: CASRLTGTTDTQYF. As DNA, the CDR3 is TGTGCCAGCAGGCTAACAGGGACCACAGATACGCAGTATTTT.

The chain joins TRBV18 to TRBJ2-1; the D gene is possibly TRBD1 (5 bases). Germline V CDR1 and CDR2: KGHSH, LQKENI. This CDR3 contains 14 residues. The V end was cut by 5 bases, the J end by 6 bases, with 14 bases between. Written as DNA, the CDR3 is TGTGCCAGCTCAACCCCAGGTGGGGCCAATGAGCAGTTCTTC. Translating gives CASSTPGGANEQFF.

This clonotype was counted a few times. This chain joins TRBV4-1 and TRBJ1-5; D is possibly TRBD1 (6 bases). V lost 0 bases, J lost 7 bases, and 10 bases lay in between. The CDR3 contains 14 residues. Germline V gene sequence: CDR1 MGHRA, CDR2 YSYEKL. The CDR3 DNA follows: TGCGCCAGCAGCCAAGAAACAGGGAGGCAGCCCCAGCATTTT. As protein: CASSQETGRQPQHF.

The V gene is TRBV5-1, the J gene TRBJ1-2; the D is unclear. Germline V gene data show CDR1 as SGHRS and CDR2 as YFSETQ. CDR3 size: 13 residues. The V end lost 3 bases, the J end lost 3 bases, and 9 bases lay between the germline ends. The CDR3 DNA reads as TGCGCCAGCAGCTCTGGACGGGACTATGGCTACACCTTC. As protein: CASSSGRDYGYTF. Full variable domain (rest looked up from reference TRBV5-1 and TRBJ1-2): KAGVTQTPRYLIKTRGQQVTLSCSPISGHRSVSWYQQTPGQGLQFLFEYFSETQRNKGNFPGRFSGRQFSNSRSEMNVSTLELGDSALYLCASSSGRDYGYTFGSGTRLTVV.

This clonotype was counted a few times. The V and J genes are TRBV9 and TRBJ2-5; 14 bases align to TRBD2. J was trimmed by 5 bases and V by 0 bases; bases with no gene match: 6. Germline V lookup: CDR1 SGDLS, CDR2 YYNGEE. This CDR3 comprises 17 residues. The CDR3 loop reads CASSVGRLAGGLETQYF. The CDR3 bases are TGTGCCAGCAGCGTAGGGAGACTAGCGGGGGGGCTGGAGACCCAGTACTTC. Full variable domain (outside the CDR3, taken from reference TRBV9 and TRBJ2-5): DSGVTQTPKHLITATGQRVTLRCSPRSGDLSVYWYQQSLDQGLQFLIQYYNGEERAKGNILERFSAQQFPDLHSELNLSSLELGDSALYFCASSVGRLAGGLETQYFGPGTRLLVL.

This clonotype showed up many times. The CDR3 sequence: CASSSGDQPQHF. As DNA, the CDR3 is TGTGCCAGCAGTTCAGGGGATCAGCCCCAGCATTTT. This rearrangement joins TRBV7-9 to TRBJ1-5, with D maybe TRBD1 (6 bases). Germline CDR1 is SEHNR and CDR2 is FQNEAQ (reference sequence). The V end lost 6 bases, the J end lost 5 bases, and 8 bases lay between the germline ends. The CDR3 is 12 residues long.

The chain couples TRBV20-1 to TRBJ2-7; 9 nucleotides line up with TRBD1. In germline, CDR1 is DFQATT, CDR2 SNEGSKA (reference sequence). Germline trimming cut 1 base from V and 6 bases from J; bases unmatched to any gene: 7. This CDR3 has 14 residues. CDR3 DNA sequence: TGCAGTGCTAGAGTACCGGGACAGGGCGTCGAGCAGTACTTC. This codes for CSARVPGQGVEQYF.

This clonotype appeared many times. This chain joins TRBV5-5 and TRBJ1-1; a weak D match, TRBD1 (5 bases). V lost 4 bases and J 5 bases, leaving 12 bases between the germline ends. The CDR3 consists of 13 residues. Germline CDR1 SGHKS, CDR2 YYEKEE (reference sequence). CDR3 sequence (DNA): TGTGCCAGCAGCATGCTGGGGCGGACTGAAGCTTTCTTT. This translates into CASSMLGRTEAFF.

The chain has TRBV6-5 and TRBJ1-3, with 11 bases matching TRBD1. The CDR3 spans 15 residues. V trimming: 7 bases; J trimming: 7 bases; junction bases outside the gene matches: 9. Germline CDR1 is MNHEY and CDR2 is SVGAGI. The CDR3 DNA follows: TGTGCCAGCACCTCAACCCGGGACAGGGGGAACACCATATATTTT. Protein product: CASTSTRDRGNTIYF.

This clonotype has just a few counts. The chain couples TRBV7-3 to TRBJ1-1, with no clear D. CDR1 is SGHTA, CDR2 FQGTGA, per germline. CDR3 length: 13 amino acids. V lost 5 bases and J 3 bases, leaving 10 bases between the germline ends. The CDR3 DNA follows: TGTGCCAGCAGCCCTACAAGCGACACTGAAGCTTTCTTT. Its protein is CASSPTSDTEAFF.

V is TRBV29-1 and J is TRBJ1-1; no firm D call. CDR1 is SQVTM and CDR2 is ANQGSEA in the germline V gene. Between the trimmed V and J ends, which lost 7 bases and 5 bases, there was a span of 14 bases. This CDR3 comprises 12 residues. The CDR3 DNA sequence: TGCAGCGCTGACCCCGGGTGGACTGAAGCTTTCTTT. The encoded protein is CSADPGWTEAFF. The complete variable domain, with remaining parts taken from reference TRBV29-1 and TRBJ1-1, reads SAVISQKPSRDICQRGTSLTIQCQVDSQVTMMFWYRQQPGQSLTLIATANQGSEATYESGFVIDKFPISRPNLTFSTLTVSNMSPEDSSIYLCSADPGWTEAFFGQGTRLTVV.

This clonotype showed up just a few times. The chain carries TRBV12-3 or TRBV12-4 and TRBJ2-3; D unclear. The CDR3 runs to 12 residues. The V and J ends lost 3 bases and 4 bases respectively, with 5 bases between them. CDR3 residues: CASSFMADTQYF. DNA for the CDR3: TGTGCCAGCAGTTTCATGGCAGATACGCAGTATTTT.

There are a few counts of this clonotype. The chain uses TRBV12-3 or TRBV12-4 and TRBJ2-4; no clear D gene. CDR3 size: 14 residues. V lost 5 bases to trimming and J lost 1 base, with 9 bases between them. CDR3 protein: CASSKGSAKNIQYF. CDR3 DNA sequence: TGTGCCAGCAGTAAGGGTTCTGCCAAAAACATTCAGTACTTC.

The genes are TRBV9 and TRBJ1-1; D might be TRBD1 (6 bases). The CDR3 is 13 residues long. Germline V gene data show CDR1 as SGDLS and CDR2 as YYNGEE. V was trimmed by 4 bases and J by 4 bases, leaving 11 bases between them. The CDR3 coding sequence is TGTGCCAGCAGCCTGGGGACAACCACTGAAGCTTTCTTT. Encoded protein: CASSLGTTTEAFF. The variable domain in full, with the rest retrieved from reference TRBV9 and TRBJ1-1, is DSGVTQTPKHLITATGQRVTLRCSPRSGDLSVYWYQQSLDQGLQFLIQYYNGEERAKGNILERFSAQQFPDLHSELNLSSLELGDSALYFCASSLGTTTEAFFGQGTRLTVV.

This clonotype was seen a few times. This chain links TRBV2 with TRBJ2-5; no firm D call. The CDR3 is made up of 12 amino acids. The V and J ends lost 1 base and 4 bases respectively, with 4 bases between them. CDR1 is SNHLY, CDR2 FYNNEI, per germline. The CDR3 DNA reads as TGTGCCAGCAGTGAAGGTAGAGAGACCCAGTACTTC. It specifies CASSEGRETQYF.

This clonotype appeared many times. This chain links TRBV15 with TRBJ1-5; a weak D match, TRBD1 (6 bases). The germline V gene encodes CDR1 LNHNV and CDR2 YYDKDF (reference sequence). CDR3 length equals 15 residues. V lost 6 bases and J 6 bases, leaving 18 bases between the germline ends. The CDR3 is CATSQTQGLFQPQHF. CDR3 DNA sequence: TGTGCCACCAGTCAAACCCAGGGGCTTTTTCAGCCCCAGCATTTT.

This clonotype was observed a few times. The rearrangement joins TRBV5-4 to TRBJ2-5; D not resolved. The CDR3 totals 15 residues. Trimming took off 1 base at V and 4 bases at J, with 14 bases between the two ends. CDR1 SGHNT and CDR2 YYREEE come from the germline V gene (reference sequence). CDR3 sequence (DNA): TGTGCCAGCAGCTTGTCCCGGGCCACGGGAGAGACCCAGTACTTC. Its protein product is CASSLSRATGETQYF.

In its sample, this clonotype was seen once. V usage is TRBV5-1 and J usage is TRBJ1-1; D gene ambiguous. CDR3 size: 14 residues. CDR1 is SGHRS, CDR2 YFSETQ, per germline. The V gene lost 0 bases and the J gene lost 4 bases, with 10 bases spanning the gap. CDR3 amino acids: CASSLEQPATEAFF. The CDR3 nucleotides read TGCGCCAGCAGCTTGGAGCAGCCAGCCACTGAAGCTTTCTTT. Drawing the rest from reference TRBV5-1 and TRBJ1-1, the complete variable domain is KAGVTQTPRYLIKTRGQQVTLSCSPISGHRSVSWYQQTPGQGLQFLFEYFSETQRNKGNFPGRFSGRQFSNSRSEMNVSTLELGDSALYLCASSLEQPATEAFFGQGTRLTVV.

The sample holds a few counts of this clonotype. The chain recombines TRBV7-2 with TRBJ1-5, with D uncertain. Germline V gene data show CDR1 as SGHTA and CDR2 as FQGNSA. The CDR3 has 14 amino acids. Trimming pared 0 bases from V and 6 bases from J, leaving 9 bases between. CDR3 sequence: CASSLAYLGQPQHF. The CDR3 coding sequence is TGTGCCAGCAGCTTAGCGTATCTCGGTCAGCCCCAGCATTTT.